Listed below are T cell receptor beta chains from one sample, sequenced in a study of blood T cell repertoires in COVID-19. Measured with immunoSEQ multiplex PCR; TCRdb has only the in-frame clones, and not every one. The sample consists of about 280,000 clones, approximately 83% of them appearing once. Material for sequencing was peripheral blood. These receptor sequences come from a human donor in a cohort sampled during active COVID-19. Each CDR3 is given with its conserved first and last residue. The order of the fields is D gene, V gene, clone size, J gene, CDR3 DNA, CDR3 protein. A D gene is named only where the DNA matches it firmly. Clone sizes are given selectively: once, few, many, or a class where the clone is expanded.

-,TRBV5-5,-,TRBJ2-1,TGTGCCAGCAGCTTGGGGAGTCGATACAATGAGCAGTTCTTC,CASSLGSRYNEQFF
TRBD2,TRBV14,-,TRBJ2-3,TGTGCCAGCAGCCAAGGGGGACTAGCGGGAGCCAGAGATACGCAGTATTTT,CASSQGGLAGARDTQYF
-,TRBV5-4,few,TRBJ1-3,TGTGCCACCCGACCTAGCTCTGGAAACACCATATATTTT,CATRPSSGNTIYF
TRBD1,TRBV28,-,TRBJ1-5,TGTGCCAGCAGTAGCACCGGGACAGCCAATCAGCCCCAGCATTTT,CASSSTGTANQPQHF
TRBD1,TRBV6-5,-,TRBJ2-7,TGTGCCAGCAGTAGGGACAGGGGAGGCTACGAGCAGTACTTC,CASSRDRGGYEQYF
-,TRBV15,-,TRBJ2-1,TGTGCCACCAGCAGTGACTTTAGCAATGAGCAGTTCTTC,CATSSDFSNEQFF
TRBD1,TRBV2,-,TRBJ2-7,TGTGCCAGCAGTAAGGACAGGGTTTCCTACGAGCAGTACTTC,CASSKDRVSYEQYF
-,TRBV20-1,-,TRBJ2-7,TGCAGTGCCCGAGACAGCTACGAGCAGTACTTC,CSARDSYEQYF
TRBD1,TRBV3-1/TRBV3-2,-,TRBJ1-2,TGTGCCAGCAGCCTCCGGGACAGGGCACCCTATGGCTACACCTTC,CASSLRDRAPYGYTF
-,TRBV11-3,few,TRBJ1-1,TGTGCCAGCAGCCTTAGTGGGAGCACTGAAGCTTTCTTT,CASSLSGSTEAFF
TRBD2,TRBV19,-,TRBJ2-1,TGTGCCAGTAGTATTCAAGTCTTTGGGGGCCTAGCGGGAGGGAATTACGAGCAGTTCTTC,CASSIQVFGGLAGGNYEQFF
-,TRBV19,once,TRBJ1-3,TGTGCCAGTAGTAGGTCCGGCGGCTTCTCTGGAAACACCATATATTTT,CASSRSGGFSGNTIYF
TRBD2,TRBV6-6,-,TRBJ2-7,TGTGCCAGCACGGGTAGCGGGAGTCTCGAGCAGTACTTC,CASTGSGSLEQYF
-,TRBV29-1,-,TRBJ1-1,TGCAGCGCCATGGGGGGGAAGAGGGGCGTCACTGAAGCTTTCTTT,CSAMGGKRGVTEAFF
TRBD2,TRBV7-9,-,TRBJ2-7,TGTGCCAGCAGCTTCTGGGGCCTAGCGGGAGGGAACGAGCAGTACTTC,CASSFWGLAGGNEQYF
TRBD2,TRBV4-2,-,TRBJ2-1,TGTGCCAGCAGCAAGGGACTAGAGGTAGCACATGAGCAGTTCTTC,CASSKGLEVAHEQFF
-,TRBV2,-,TRBJ2-7,TGTGCCAGCAGTGAACTGAGCGGCTCCTACGAGCAGTACTTC,CASSELSGSYEQYF
TRBD2,TRBV7-2,few,TRBJ2-1,TGTGCCAGCAGCCTCCCAGCGGGAGGGAGCTCCTACAATGAGCAGTTCTTC,CASSLPAGGSSYNEQFF
TRBD1,TRBV4-1,-,TRBJ1-6,TGCGCCAGCAGCCAAGATCTGGTCAGGGGGGATAGGAATTCACCCCTCCACTTT,CASSQDLVRGDRNSPLHF
TRBD1,TRBV7-9,-,TRBJ2-6,TGTGCCAGCAGCCCGGGACAGGGCCCCTCTGGGGCCAACGTCCTGACTTTC,CASSPGQGPSGANVLTF
-,TRBV28,-,TRBJ1-4,TGTGCCAGCAGTTCCCCAGGGCACAGGAAACTGTTTTTT,CASSSPGHRKLFF
-,TRBV7-6,-,TRBJ2-3,TGTGCCAGCAGCTTATCTTCTGATACGCAGTATTTT,CASSLSSDTQYF
-,TRBV4-1,-,TRBJ2-3,TGCGCCAGCAGCCAAGATAGGGGCCTCAAGCAAGCGGATACGCAGTATTTT,CASSQDRGLKQADTQYF
TRBD2,TRBV28,-,TRBJ2-3,TGTGCCAGCAGTTTAGCCGGGACTAGCGGTCGGGGGGTGTCAGATACGCAGTATTTT,CASSLAGTSGRGVSDTQYF
TRBD1,TRBV7-7,once,TRBJ1-1,TGTGCCAGCAGCTTAGACGTAGGACAGGGGGTGTGTGAAGCTTTCTTT,CASSLDVGQGVCEAFF
TRBD1,TRBV19,few,TRBJ2-6,TGTGCCAGTAGTAAGACAGGGATTAAGAGCGTCCTGACTTTC,CASSKTGIKSVLTF
-,TRBV28,once,TRBJ1-1,TGTGCCAGCAGTTTGTCAGGGGCGCGGATTGAAGCTTTCTTT,CASSLSGARIEAFF
TRBD1,TRBV10-3,few,TRBJ1-1,TGTGCCATCAGTGGGAGGGGACAGATGACTGAAGCTTTCTTT,CAISGRGQMTEAFF
TRBD1,TRBV27,-,TRBJ1-6,TGTGCCAGCAGTTCCCGTCCGACAGGGCGATCACCCCTCCACTTT,CASSSRPTGRSPLHF
TRBD1,TRBV15,-,TRBJ1-2,TGTGCCACCAGCACCCTCCCTCCGGGACAGGATTATGCCTACACCTTC,CATSTLPPGQDYAYTF
TRBD2,TRBV10-2,-,TRBJ2-5,TGCGCCAGCAGGACTAGCGGGATTCGCCAAGAGACCCAGTACTTC,CASRTSGIRQETQYF
-,TRBV3-1/TRBV3-2,once,TRBJ2-7,TGTGCCAGCAGCCAGTCGAGATACGAGCAGTACTTC,CASSQSRYEQYF